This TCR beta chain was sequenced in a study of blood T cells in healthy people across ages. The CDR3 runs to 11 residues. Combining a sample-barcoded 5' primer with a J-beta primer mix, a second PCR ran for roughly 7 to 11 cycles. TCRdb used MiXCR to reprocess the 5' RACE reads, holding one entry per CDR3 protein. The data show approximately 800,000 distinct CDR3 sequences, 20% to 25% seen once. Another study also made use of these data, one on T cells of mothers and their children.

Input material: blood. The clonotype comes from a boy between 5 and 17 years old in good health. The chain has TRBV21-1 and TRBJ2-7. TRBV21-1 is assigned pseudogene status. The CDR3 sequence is CASTFQYEQYF. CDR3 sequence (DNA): TGTGCCAGCACCTTTCAATACGAGCAGTACTTC.